These 32 T cell receptor beta chains originate from one sample sequenced in a study of T cell changes during pregnancy in multiple sclerosis. The data were produced by immunoSEQ multiplex PCR, yet TCRdb's version contains in-frame clones alone and is incomplete. The sample comprises 85,000 to 110,000 clones, around nine tenths of which are singletons, and about 0.93% rests with the top ten. The material sequenced was peripheral blood, taken after pregnancy. These TCRs come from a female donor with multiple sclerosis, enrolled in a pregnancy study.

The chain carries TRBV6-6 and TRBJ1-2; a possible D gene is TRBD1 (5 bases). Germline CDR1 and CDR2: MNHNY and SVGAGI (reference sequence). The CDR3 covers 14 residues. Trimming left V 2 bases short and J 3 bases short, with 10 bases between. The CDR3 region is CASSYGAEYYGYTF. In DNA form, the CDR3 reads TGTGCCAGCAGTTACGGGGCTGAGTACTATGGCTACACCTTC.

This clone was counted a single time. The chain employs TRBV7-9 and TRBJ1-3; D unclear. Per germline, CDR1 SEHNR and CDR2 FQNEAQ (reference sequence). The CDR3 covers 12 residues. Trimming removed 5 bases from V and 3 bases from J, with 5 bases in between. The CDR3 loop is CASSPVGNTIYF. The CDR3 bases are TGTGCCAGCAGCCCAGTTGGAAACACCATATATTTT.

The rearrangement joins TRBV10-3 to TRBJ1-5, with D maybe TRBD1 (5 bases). This CDR3 region has 16 residues. The germline CDR1 and CDR2 sequences are ENHRY and SYGVKD. The ends were cut back, 5 bases at V and 2 bases at J, with 16 bases in the middle. CDR3 bases: TGTGCCATCAGTTCCCGGGGAGGGGAGGGCAATCAGCCCCAGCATTTT. It codes for CAISSRGGEGNQPQHF.

This sequence joins TRBV12-2 and TRBJ1-1; the D segment call TRBD1 is taken from the table without a DNA check. TRBV12-2 is a listed pseudogene. This CDR3 spans 17 amino acids. CDR3: CASRLVGTGGAGSEAFF. As DNA, the CDR3 is TGTGCAAGTCGCTTAGTTGGGACAGGGGGCGCGGGATCTGAAGCTTTCTTT.

The chain uses TRBV10-3 and TRBJ2-7, with TRBD1 as a possible D gene (5 bases). Deletions cut 4 bases from V and 4 bases from J, with 17 bases between. CDR3 length: 15 residues. Germline values: CDR1 ENHRY, CDR2 SYGVKD. CDR3 sequence reads: CAISGRLTVGYEQYF. CDR3 sequence (DNA): TGTGCCATCAGTGGGCGATTGACAGTAGGTTACGAGCAGTACTTC.

The V gene is TRBV7-2, the J gene TRBJ2-1; D is perhaps TRBD2 (6 bases). There are 13 residues in the CDR3. Trimming left V 1 base short and J 7 bases short, with 8 bases between. The germline CDR1 and CDR2 sequences are SGHTA and FQGNSA. In nucleotides, the CDR3 is TGTGCCAGCAGCTTAGTACGGGGGAATGAGCAGTTCTTC. The encoded protein is CASSLVRGNEQFF.

This chain's CDR3 is CASSRAVNTEAFF. CDR3 DNA: TGCGCCAGCAGCCGGGCAGTGAACACTGAAGCTTTCTTT. This chain links TRBV4-3 with TRBJ1-1, with no clear D. The CDR3 runs 13 residues. Trimming removed 4 bases at V and 0 bases at J, with 6 bases between. CDR1 is LGHNA and CDR2 is YSLEER in the germline V gene.

The rearrangement joins TRBV7-3 to TRBJ2-3; weak D call: TRBD1 (5 bases). Trimming left V 5 bases short and J 3 bases short, with 15 bases between. This CDR3 comprises 15 residues. The germline V gene encodes CDR1 SGHTA and CDR2 FQGTGA. CDR3 loop: CASSTYGAWTDTQYF. CDR3 nucleotide sequence: TGTGCCAGCAGCACTTATGGGGCCTGGACAGATACGCAGTATTTT.

The chain joins TRBV6-5 to TRBJ1-2, with TRBD1 as a possible D gene (6 bases). The CDR3 covers 12 residues. Trimming took off 6 bases at V and 4 bases at J, with 9 bases between the two ends. Germline lookup yields CDR1 MNHEY and CDR2 SVGAGI. In nucleotides, the CDR3 is TGTGCCAGCAGGGACAGCCTCTATGGCTACACCTTC. It specifies CASRDSLYGYTF.

The chain couples TRBV7-2 to TRBJ1-5, with a tentative D call TRBD1 (5 bases). V was cut by 5 bases and J by 4 bases, with 18 bases left in between. This CDR3 comprises 16 residues. Germline V gene data show CDR1 as SGHTA and CDR2 as FQGNSA. In nucleotides, the CDR3 is TGTGCCAGCAGCCGGACCCAGGCGGGGGTGAATCAGCCCCAGCATTTT. Its translation is CASSRTQAGVNQPQHF.

This chain uses TRBV11-3 with TRBJ2-1; 8 positions agree with TRBD1. Germline CDR1 reads SGHNT; CDR2 reads YENEEA. The length of the CDR3 is 14 residues. Unmatched junction bases numbered 5, after V lost 1 base and J lost 9 bases. Written as DNA, the CDR3 is TGTGCCAGCAGCTTAGTGCAGGGGGCCGGTGAGCAGTTCTTC. This gives the protein CASSLVQGAGEQFF. Full variable domain (outside the CDR3, taken from reference TRBV11-3 and TRBJ2-1): EAGVVQSPRYKIIEKKQPVAFWCNPISGHNTLYWYLQNLGQGPELLIRYENEEAVDDSQLPKDRFSAERLKGVDSTLKIQPAELGDSAVYLCASSLVQGAGEQFFGPGTRLTVL.

V gene TRBV5-1 combines with J gene TRBJ1-4, with 7 bases aligning to TRBD1. Germline assignment: CDR1 SGHRS and CDR2 YFSETQ. The ends lost 0 bases at V and 5 bases at J; junction bases unmatched: 7. The CDR3 has 16 residues. CDR3 nucleotide sequence: TGCGCCAGCAGCTTGGGGTTACAGGGGCGGAATGAAAAACTGTTTTTT. Its protein is CASSLGLQGRNEKLFF.

V is TRBV28 and J is TRBJ1-2, with TRBD1 matching over 11 bases. Germline values: CDR1 MDHEN, CDR2 SYDVKM. Trimming at V came to 5 bases and at J to 6 bases, leaving 8 bases not matched to a gene. The CDR3 runs to 15 residues. In DNA, the CDR3 is TGTGCCAGCAGTCGATCCAGGGACAGGGGGAATGGCTACACCTTC. This translates into CASSRSRDRGNGYTF.

The chain uses TRBV7-3 and TRBJ2-6, with D possibly being TRBD1 (5 bases). V lost 2 bases to trimming and J lost 0 bases, with 8 bases between them. Germline lookup yields CDR1 SGHTA and CDR2 FQGTGA. This CDR3 is built from 16 residues. Written as DNA, the CDR3 is TGTGCCAGCAGCTTAGACAGAATCTCTGGGGCCAACGTCCTGACTTTC. Translated, it gives CASSLDRISGANVLTF.

The chain couples TRBV2 to TRBJ2-7; D not certain. V was pared by 4 bases and J by 5 bases, with 9 bases between. Germline values: CDR1 SNHLY, CDR2 FYNNEI. The CDR3 is 12 amino acids. CDR3 nucleotide sequence: TGTGCCAGCAGTGCCGCCGTAGACGAGCAGTACTTC. Residues: CASSAAVDEQYF. Looking up the rest from reference TRBV2 and TRBJ2-7 gives the full variable domain: EPEVTQTPSHQVTQMGQEVILRCVPISNHLYFYWYRQILGQKVEFLVSFYNNEISEKSEIFDDQFSVERPDGSNFTLKIRSTKLEDSAMYFCASSAAVDEQYFGPGTRLTVT.

The CDR3 DNA is TGTGCCAGCAGCTTAGGTCGAGGGTTCCCCTACGAGCAGTACTTC. Its protein is CASSLGRGFPYEQYF. V is TRBV7-2 and J is TRBJ2-7; D may be TRBD2 (5 bases). V was shortened by 1 base and J by 2 bases, with 12 bases between the two germline ends. The length of the CDR3 is 15 residues. Germline V lookup: CDR1 SGHTA, CDR2 FQGNSA.

The chain couples TRBV5-1 to TRBJ2-7, with 10 bases identical to TRBD1. The CDR3 loop spans 14 amino acids. The germline V gene encodes CDR1 SGHRS and CDR2 YFSETQ. The J segment lost 3 bases and the V segment lost 0 bases, leaving 0 bases of the junction unmatched. The CDR3 nucleotides are TGCGCCAGCAGCTTGGGGGACAGGGGCTACGAGCAGTACTTC. This sequence encodes CASSLGDRGYEQYF.

In its sample, this clone was seen once. The chain recombines TRBV14 with TRBJ1-2; tentatively, D is TRBD1 (6 bases). Trimming stripped 6 bases from V and 1 base from J, with 9 bases between. Germline loops: CDR1 SGHDN, CDR2 FVKESK. The CDR3 spans 13 residues. CDR3 coding DNA: TGTGCCAGCAGTCGGACAGTTAACTATGGCTACACCTTC. Residues: CASSRTVNYGYTF. Using reference TRBV14 and TRBJ1-2 for the parts outside the CDR3, the full variable domain is EAGVTQFPSHSVIEKGQTVTLRCDPISGHDNLYWYRRVMGKEIKFLLHFVKESKQDESGMPNNRFLAERTGGTYSTLKVQPAELEDSGVYFCASSRTVNYGYTFGSGTRLTVV.

The chain combines TRBV19 with TRBJ1-1; 9 bases map to TRBD1. After removal of 5 bases from V and 7 bases from J, the junction contained 8 bases not matched to a gene. CDR3 length equals 14 residues. CDR1 is LNHDA, CDR2 SQIVND, per germline (reference sequence). CDR3 in amino acids: CASSFRTGVGEAFF. The DNA of the CDR3 is TGTGCCAGTAGTTTCCGGACAGGGGTAGGTGAAGCTTTCTTT. Complete variable domain (other parts from reference TRBV19 and TRBJ1-1): DGGITQSPKYLFRKEGQNVTLSCEQNLNHDAMYWYRQDPGQGLRLIYYSQIVNDFQKGDIAEGYSVSREKKESFPLTVTSAQKNPTAFYLCASSFRTGVGEAFFGQGTRLTVV.

The chain is built from TRBV2 and TRBJ2-7; TRBD1 agrees at 9 bases. The V gene's germline CDR1 is SNHLY and CDR2 FYNNEI. This CDR3 contains 12 residues. After removal of 6 bases from V and 6 bases from J, the junction contained 3 bases not matched to a gene. DNA of the CDR3: TGTGCCAGCAGGGGACAGGGCGGCGAGCAGTACTTC. It is translated as CASRGQGGEQYF. Combining the CDR3 with reference TRBV2 and TRBJ2-7 gives the whole variable domain EPEVTQTPSHQVTQMGQEVILRCVPISNHLYFYWYRQILGQKVEFLVSFYNNEISEKSEIFDDQFSVERPDGSNFTLKIRSTKLEDSAMYFCASRGQGGEQYFGPGTRLTVT.

V gene TRBV2 combines with J gene TRBJ2-7, with 9 bases that match TRBD1. There are 13 residues in the CDR3. Looked up from germline, CDR1 is SNHLY and CDR2 is FYNNEI. J lost 1 base, V lost 8 bases, and 3 bases had no gene match. CDR3 region: CASSGTGSYEQYF. The CDR3 DNA follows: TGTGCCAGCTCCGGGACAGGGTCCTACGAGCAGTACTTC. The entire variable domain, with the rest obtained from reference TRBV2 and TRBJ2-7, is as follows: EPEVTQTPSHQVTQMGQEVILRCVPISNHLYFYWYRQILGQKVEFLVSFYNNEISEKSEIFDDQFSVERPDGSNFTLKIRSTKLEDSAMYFCASSGTGSYEQYFGPGTRLTVT.

The V call is TRBV6-5, the J call TRBJ1-6; TRBD1 matches 7 bases. The CDR3 runs to 15 residues. V was clipped by 6 bases and J by 5 bases; unmatched bases: 7. Germline V gene sequence: CDR1 MNHEY, CDR2 SVGAGI. The CDR3 sequence: CASSHGQVHNSPLHF. The CDR3 DNA is TGTGCCAGCAGCCATGGACAGGTGCATAATTCACCCCTCCACTTT.

The chain employs TRBV11-2 and TRBJ1-6; perhaps TRBD1 as D (5 bases). This CDR3 has 16 residues. The ends were cut back, 1 base at V and 8 bases at J, with 15 bases in the middle. Per germline, CDR1 SGHAT and CDR2 FQNNGV. The CDR3, as DNA: TGTGCCAGCAGCTTAGGCGGGGGGGTAGGGGATTCACCCCTCCACTTT. Protein product: CASSLGGGVGDSPLHF. Full variable domain (remainder filled in from reference TRBV11-2 and TRBJ1-6): EAGVAQSPRYKIIEKRQSVAFWCNPISGHATLYWYQQILGQGPKLLIQFQNNGVVDDSQLPKDRFSAERLKGVDSTLKIQPAKLEDSAVYLCASSLGGGVGDSPLHFGNGTRLTVT.

This chain connects TRBV27 to TRBJ1-1, with D maybe TRBD1 (5 bases). This CDR3 is built from 17 residues. V was pared by 3 bases and J by 0 bases, with 17 bases between. CDR1 and CDR2 (germline): MNHEY, SMNVEV (reference sequence). CDR3 in amino acids: CASSFGRGSGVNTEAFF. For the CDR3, the DNA is TGTGCCAGCAGTTTTGGCCGGGGCTCGGGAGTGAACACTGAAGCTTTCTTT.

The chain links TRBV7-3 to TRBJ1-1; the match to TRBD1 covers 9 bases. Germline V CDR1 and CDR2: SGHTA, FQGTGA. V lost 6 bases, J lost 1 base, and 12 bases stayed unmatched. The CDR3 has 17 amino acids. The CDR3 DNA sequence: TGTGCCAGCAGTGCGGGGGGACAGGGCTGGGGGAACACTGAAGCTTTCTTT. Translated: CASSAGGQGWGNTEAFF.

The gene calls are TRBV7-3 and TRBJ1-6, with 9 positions matching TRBD1. The V gene's germline CDR1 is SGHTA and CDR2 FQGTGA. V shed 1 base, J shed 11 bases, and the junction held 6 bases outside the gene matches. The CDR3 totals 15 residues. The CDR3 protein is CASSLRAGQGAPLHF. In DNA, the CDR3 is TGTGCCAGCAGCTTAAGGGCGGGACAGGGCGCACCCCTCCACTTT.

The chain employs TRBV4-2 and TRBJ2-3; the D is unclear. The CDR3 is 14 amino acids. CDR1 is LGHNA and CDR2 is YNFKEQ in the germline V gene. The V and J ends lost 0 bases and 1 base respectively, with 5 bases between them. CDR3 protein: CASSQDPGTDTQYF. The DNA for the CDR3 is TGTGCCAGCAGCCAAGACCCAGGCACAGATACGCAGTATTTT.

This clone was seen once. The rearrangement joins TRBV10-1 to TRBJ1-3; a possible D gene is TRBD1 (5 bases). The CDR3 is 16 amino acids. Trimming cost V 1 base and J 0 bases, with 10 bases left between them. Germline CDR1 WNHNN, CDR2 SYGVQD (reference sequence). CDR3 region: CASSEYDSPSGNTIYF. DNA of the CDR3: TGCGCCAGCAGTGAGTACGACAGCCCCTCTGGAAACACCATATATTTT.

V and J are TRBV5-4 and TRBJ2-7, with 7 positions matching TRBD1. The germline gives CDR1 SGHNT, CDR2 YYREEE (reference sequence). The CDR3 totals 13 residues. V dropped 5 bases and J dropped 3; count of bases not matched to a gene: 5. The DNA for the CDR3 is TGTGCCAGCAGTTCTGACAGGGACTACGAGCAGTACTTC. Protein: CASSSDRDYEQYF.

This rearrangement joins TRBV7-9 to TRBJ1-1, with D possibly matching TRBD1 (5 bases). The germline V gene encodes CDR1 SEHNR and CDR2 FQNEAQ (reference sequence). The ends were cut back, 5 bases at V and 3 bases at J, with 13 bases in the middle. The CDR3 length is 14 residues. The CDR3 DNA reads TGTGCCAGCAGCACCTCACCAGGGTACACTGAAGCTTTCTTT. This translates into CASSTSPGYTEAFF.

This clone was found once. The rearrangement joins TRBV7-6 to TRBJ1-3, with TRBD1 as a possible D gene (5 bases). Germline V gene sequence: CDR1 SGHVS, CDR2 FNYEAQ. The V and J ends lost 8 bases and 7 bases respectively, with 21 bases between them. The CDR3 extends over 15 amino acids. The CDR3 here is CASGGGEPGGNTIYF. CDR3 in DNA: TGTGCCAGCGGCGGAGGAGAACCGGGGGGGAACACCATATATTTT.

This chain joins TRBV9 and TRBJ1-4; possible D gene TRBD1, 5 bases. Germline CDR1 is SGDLS and CDR2 is YYNGEE. The V end was cut by 0 bases, the J end by 0 bases, with 12 bases between. The length of the CDR3 is 17 residues. In DNA form, the CDR3 reads TGTGCCAGCAGCGTAGATCAGGGTGGGACAACTAATGAAAAACTGTTTTTT. It yields the protein CASSVDQGGTTNEKLFF.